The T cell receptor (beta chain) under discussion was sequenced for a study of regulatory T cells in long-lasting Graves disease. The CDR3 is 15 amino acids. V lost 5 bases and J lost 6; bases outside the gene matches: 11. HTBI primers from iRepertoire and Arm-PCR of CDR3 regions yielded the TCR beta libraries. MiXCR, applied by TCRdb to the multiplex PCR reads, yields one record per CDR3 protein. The table includes some 500,000 distinct CDR3 sequences, roughly a sixth detected once. Study-level findings and limits: Persistent disease preferred TRBV28, TRBJ1-2 and TRBJ2-5.

The sample holds a few counts of this clonotype. Its antigen remains unidentified. Noted time point: newly diagnosed GD, antithyroid drugs for less than 3 months. PBMC RNA served as the TCR library source. Around 10 milliliters of peripheral blood were taken and placed in EDTA tubes. These data also featured in a second study, about T cells in Graves' hyperthyroidism and ophthalmopathy. That publication notes: Patients aged 18 to 65 had newly diagnosed hyperthyroidism of under 2 months' duration. HTBI primers drove first-round RT-PCR of the TCR CDR3.

The sequence came from a woman aged 35-65 years with Graves disease. The chain couples TRBV12-3 or TRBV12-4 to TRBJ2-7; 9 bases align to TRBD1. The sequences come from peripheral blood mononuclear cells (PBMCs), collected at new diagnosis, from a patient treated with antithyroid drugs. CDR3 nucleotide sequence: TGTGCCAGCAGTATATCCGGGACAGGGAATTCCGAGCAGTACTTC. Amino acid sequence: CASSISGTGNSEQYF.